One sample yielded the 3 T cell receptor beta chains listed below, sequenced in a study of technical replicates of blood from a handful of donors. Clones were read by immunoSEQ multiplex PCR, and TCRdb kept only the in-frame ones, dropping some. The table lists 65,000 to 90,000 clones, 93% of them singletons, with roughly 0.25% in the top ten. Sequenced material: T cells isolated from PBMCs. Receptor source: a human donor in good health.

The rearrangement links TRBV6-5 to TRBJ2-5, with 11 bases identical to TRBD2. CDR1 and CDR2 from the germline V gene are MNHEY and SVGAGI. The CDR3 loop spans 16 amino acids. Trimming cost V 2 bases and J 6 bases; bases outside gene matches: 8. CDR3 sequence (DNA): TGTGCCAGCAGTTACCTCGACACTAGCGGGGGACAGACCCAGTACTTC. This translates into CASSYLDTSGGQTQYF.

CDR3 sequence reads: CASSLEASFYTF. The CDR3 DNA is TGCGCCAGCAGCTTAGAAGCGTCGTTCTACACCTTC. The chain recombines TRBV5-1 with TRBJ1-2; D gene unclear. V was shortened by 2 bases and J by 10 bases, with 12 bases between the two germline ends. Per the germline V gene, CDR1 is SGHRS and CDR2 is YFSETQ. There are 12 residues in the CDR3.

The J gene is TRBJ1-4, the V gene TRBV19; 9 bases match TRBD1. CDR3 size: 16 residues. The germline CDR1 and CDR2 sequences are LNHDA and SQIVND (reference sequence). With 5 bases clipped from V and 7 bases from J, the junction kept 11 bases outside the gene matches. The CDR3 sequence is CASSANHRGLGEKLFF. The CDR3 region has the DNA TGTGCCAGTAGTGCAAATCACAGGGGGCTAGGTGAAAAACTGTTTTTT. The entire variable domain, with the rest obtained from reference TRBV19 and TRBJ1-4, is as follows: DGGITQSPKYLFRKEGQNVTLSCEQNLNHDAMYWYRQDPGQGLRLIYYSQIVNDFQKGDIAEGYSVSREKKESFPLTVTSAQKNPTAFYLCASSANHRGLGEKLFFGSGTQLSVL.